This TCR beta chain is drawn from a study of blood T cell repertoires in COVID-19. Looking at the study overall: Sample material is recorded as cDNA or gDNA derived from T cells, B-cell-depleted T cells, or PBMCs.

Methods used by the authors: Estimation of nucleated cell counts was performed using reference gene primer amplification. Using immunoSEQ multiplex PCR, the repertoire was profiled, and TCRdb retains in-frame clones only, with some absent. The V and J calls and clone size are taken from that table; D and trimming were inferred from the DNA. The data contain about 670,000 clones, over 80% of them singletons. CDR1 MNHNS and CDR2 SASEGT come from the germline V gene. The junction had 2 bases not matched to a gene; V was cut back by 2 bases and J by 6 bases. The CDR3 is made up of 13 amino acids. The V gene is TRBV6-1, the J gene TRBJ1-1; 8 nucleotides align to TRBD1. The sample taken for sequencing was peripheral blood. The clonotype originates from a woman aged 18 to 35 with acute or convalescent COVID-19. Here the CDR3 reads CASSETGGSEAFF. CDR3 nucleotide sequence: TGTGCCAGCAGTGAAACAGGGGGATCTGAAGCTTTCTTT.